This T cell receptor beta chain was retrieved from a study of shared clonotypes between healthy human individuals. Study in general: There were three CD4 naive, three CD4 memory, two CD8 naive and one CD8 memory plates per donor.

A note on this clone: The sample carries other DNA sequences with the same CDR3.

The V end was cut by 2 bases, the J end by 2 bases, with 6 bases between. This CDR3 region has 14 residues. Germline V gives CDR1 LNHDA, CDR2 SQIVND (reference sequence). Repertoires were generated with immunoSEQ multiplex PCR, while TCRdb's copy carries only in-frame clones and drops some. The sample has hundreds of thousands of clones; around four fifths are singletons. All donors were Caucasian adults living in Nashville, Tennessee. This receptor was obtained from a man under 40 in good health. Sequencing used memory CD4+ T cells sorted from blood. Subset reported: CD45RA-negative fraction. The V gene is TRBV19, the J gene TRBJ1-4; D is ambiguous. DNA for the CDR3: TGTGCCAGTAGTATAAGAGGGACTAATGAAAAACTGTTTTTT. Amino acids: CASSIRGTNEKLFF.